This passage covers 14 T cell receptor beta chains from one sample sequenced in a study of shared clonotypes between healthy human individuals. Produced via immunoSEQ multiplex PCR; TCRdb's table is partial and in-frame only. In the table there are some 2,500,000 clones, around 92% of which are singletons. Source material: naive CD4+ T cells from PBMCs. Subset denoted: CD45RA+ positively selected. The source is a man aged 18 to 35 in good health. Some clones in this sample may be carry-over from other donors' samples.

This clone appeared a single time. The chain combines TRBV9 with TRBJ2-2; possible D gene TRBD2, 6 bases. CDR3 length: 18 amino acids. Germline CDR1 and CDR2: SGDLS and YYNGEE. The ends were cut back, 0 bases at V and 1 base at J, with 16 bases in the middle. The CDR3 DNA reads as TGTGCCAGCAGCGTAGATTTCGGAGGGAGCGGGAACACCGGGGAGCTGTTTTTT. This sequence encodes CASSVDFGGSGNTGELFF.

The CDR3 is CASSVRGAWSNQPQHF. CDR3 nucleotides: TGTGCCAGCAGTGTACGGGGGGCGTGGAGCAATCAGCCCCAGCATTTT. The chain uses TRBV6-1 and TRBJ1-5, with D possibly TRBD1 on 6 matching bases. The length of the CDR3 is 16 residues. Germline lookup yields CDR1 MNHNS and CDR2 SASEGT. Between the trimmed V and J ends, which lost 4 bases and 1 base, there was a span of 14 bases.

J is TRBJ2-3 and V is TRBV28; D is perhaps TRBD2 (6 bases). With 1 base removed from V and 11 bases from J, the gap between germline ends came to 22 bases. Germline V gives CDR1 MDHEN, CDR2 SYDVKM. The CDR3 covers 16 residues. CDR3 loop: CASSLFSRTPAGRQYF. In DNA form, the CDR3 reads TGTGCCAGCAGTTTATTTTCTAGGACTCCGGCGGGGAGGCAGTATTTT.

The gene calls are TRBV5-1 and TRBJ2-1; 15 bases line up with TRBD2. There are 15 residues in the CDR3. Germline assignment: CDR1 SGHRS and CDR2 YFSETQ. Trimming removed 3 bases from V and 9 bases from J; junction bases left unmatched: 4. The CDR3 coding sequence is TGCGCCAGCAGCTCTCGGACTAGCGGGAGGGTTGAGCAGTTCTTC. It is translated as CASSSRTSGRVEQFF. Full variable domain (outside the CDR3, taken from reference TRBV5-1 and TRBJ2-1): KAGVTQTPRYLIKTRGQQVTLSCSPISGHRSVSWYQQTPGQGLQFLFEYFSETQRNKGNFPGRFSGRQFSNSRSEMNVSTLELGDSALYLCASSSRTSGRVEQFFGPGTRLTVL.

The V and J genes are TRBV5-1 and TRBJ2-2; D is tentatively TRBD1 or TRBD2 (5 bases each). The V gene lost 0 bases and the J gene lost 7 bases, with 7 bases spanning the gap. CDR3 size: 13 residues. Germline V gene lookup returns CDR1 SGHRS and CDR2 YFSETQ. This CDR3 is CASSLVGDGELFF. For the CDR3, the DNA is TGCGCCAGCAGCTTGGTGGGGGACGGGGAGCTGTTTTTT.

The chain uses TRBV9 and TRBJ2-7; the D gene is possibly TRBD2 (5 bases). The CDR3 is 13 amino acids. The ends were cut back, 3 bases at V and 12 bases at J, with 19 bases in the middle. Germline CDR1 is SGDLS and CDR2 is YYNGEE. CDR3 sequence: CASSAEIRTDLYF. CDR3 nucleotide sequence: TGTGCCAGCAGCGCTGAAATCAGGACTGATTTGTACTTC.

The rearrangement uses TRBV7-9 and TRBJ2-7, with a weak D call TRBD1 (5 bases). Germline values: CDR1 SEHNR, CDR2 FQNEAQ (reference sequence). This CDR3 contains 12 residues. The V end lost 1 base, the J end lost 6 bases, and 7 bases lay between the germline ends. The CDR3 nucleotides read TGTGCCAGCAGCTTAGAGCAGGGCGAGCAGTACTTC. The encoded protein is CASSLEQGEQYF.

V usage is TRBV4-3 and J usage is TRBJ1-1; the D gene is possibly TRBD1 (5 bases). This CDR3 contains 17 residues. CDR1 is LGHNA and CDR2 is YSLEER in the germline V gene. V shed 4 bases and J shed 0 bases, with 18 bases lying between them. CDR3 amino acids: CASSRDSIGTVNTEAFF. The DNA of the CDR3 is TGCGCCAGCAGCCGAGACTCGATAGGGACGGTGAACACTGAAGCTTTCTTT.

This sequence joins TRBV11-3 and TRBJ1-3; D not resolved. CDR1 SGHNT and CDR2 YENEEA come from the germline V gene. The CDR3 totals 18 residues. V was clipped by 5 bases and J by 8 bases, with 28 bases between them. The CDR3 reads CASSLALRGGSKRDTIYF. The CDR3, as DNA: TGTGCCAGCAGCCTCGCACTGCGCGGTGGCAGTAAAAGAGACACCATATATTTT.

The chain employs TRBV28 and TRBJ2-1; D could derive from TRBD1 or TRBD2 (5 bases each). V lost 10 bases and J 4 bases, leaving 11 bases between the germline ends. CDR1 is MDHEN and CDR2 is SYDVKM in the germline V gene. The CDR3 length is 12 residues. The CDR3 bases are TGTGCCACCAAAGAGGGGTACAATGAGCAGTTCTTC. Its translation is CATKEGYNEQFF.

The V gene is TRBV7-3, the J gene TRBJ2-1, with D possibly TRBD2 on 5 matching bases. V was cut by 3 bases and J by 0 bases, with 9 bases left in between. Germline-derived CDR1 and CDR2 are SGHTA and FQGTGA. The CDR3 runs 15 residues. CDR3 in DNA: TGTGCCAGCAGCTTCGGACTTAGCTCCTACAATGAGCAGTTCTTC. It codes for CASSFGLSSYNEQFF.

CDR3 loop: CASSLGTGGGTDTQYF. CDR3 nucleotide sequence: TGTGCCAGCAGCTTGGGTACTGGCGGGGGCACAGATACGCAGTATTTT. This chain uses TRBV5-4 with TRBJ2-3; tentatively, D is TRBD2 (6 bases). The germline gives CDR1 SGHNT, CDR2 YYREEE (reference sequence). The CDR3 spans 16 residues. Trimming removed 0 bases at V and 1 base at J, with 12 bases between. Combining the CDR3 with reference TRBV5-4 and TRBJ2-3 gives the whole variable domain ETGVTQSPTHLIKTRGQQVTLRCSSQSGHNTVSWYQQALGQGPQFIFQYYREEENGRGNFPPRFSGLQFPNYSSELNVNALELDDSALYLCASSLGTGGGTDTQYFGPGTRLTVL.

The chain uses TRBV19 and TRBJ1-1, with 7 bases identical to TRBD1. In germline, CDR1 is LNHDA, CDR2 SQIVND (reference sequence). The J segment lost 4 bases and the V segment lost 5 bases, leaving 4 bases of the junction unmatched. The CDR3 totals 13 residues. CDR3 DNA: TGTGCCAGTAGTTACAGGGGTGCCACTGAAGCTTTCTTT. Encoded protein: CASSYRGATEAFF.

This chain uses TRBV28 with TRBJ2-1, with 9 nucleotides matching TRBD2. The V segment lost 3 bases and the J segment 4 bases; nucleotides outside the gene matches: 4. This CDR3 has 15 residues. CDR1 is MDHEN, CDR2 SYDVKM, per germline. CDR3 sequence reads: CASSFAGGIYNEQFF. The CDR3 bases are TGTGCCAGCAGTTTTGCGGGAGGGATATACAATGAGCAGTTCTTC.